These T cell receptor beta chains were read from a single sample in a study of a mutant IDH1 vaccine in newly diagnosed glioma. Method: immunoSEQ multiplex PCR; TCRdb's copy keeps in-frame clones and lacks some. The sample lists about 65,000 clones, about 88% occurring once. These receptors are not linked to any known antigen. Sequencing used PBMCs, obtained from a glioma patient whose treatment included an IDH1 peptide vaccine. These receptors originate from a man aged 30 to 45 with glioma. CDR3s include the opening cysteine and the closing phenylalanine or tryptophan. D genes are given only for firm matches. Only part of the rows carry a size: once, few, many, or a class if the clone is expanded.

d_call	v_call	j_call	clone_size	cdr3_nt	cdr3_aa
TRBD1	TRBV5-6	TRBJ2-7	.	TGTGCCAGCAGCTTGGCCGGACAGGTTTTCTACGAGCAGTACTTC	CASSLAGQVFYEQYF
.	TRBV6-1	TRBJ2-5	.	TGTGCCAGCAGTGAGAGTCCCGGGTTAGGGGCCCAGTACTTC	CASSESPGLGAQYF
TRBD1	TRBV6-6	TRBJ1-6	.	TGTGCCAGCAGTCCGCCGACAGGGGTGGGTAATTCACCCCTCCACTTT	CASSPPTGVGNSPLHF
.	TRBV19	TRBJ2-5	.	TGTGCCAGTAGTACGGACAGTTATTCCCAAGAGACCCAGTACTTC	CASSTDSYSQETQYF
TRBD1	TRBV27	TRBJ2-7	.	TGTGCCAGCAGTTTGTCCCGGGACAGCTACGAGCAGTACTTC	CASSLSRDSYEQYF
.	TRBV28	TRBJ2-3	.	TGTGCCAGCGGAAAGGAAGTTTGGACAGATACGCAGTATTTT	CASGKEVWTDTQYF
TRBD1	TRBV9	TRBJ2-7	.	TGTGCCAGCAGCACCGGGACAGGGCTTATATACGAGCAGTACTTC	CASSTGTGLIYEQYF
TRBD1	TRBV6-1	TRBJ2-6	.	TGTGCCAGCAGTGGGACAGGACTCCAGGGGGCCAACGTCCTGACTTTC	CASSGTGLQGANVLTF
.	TRBV19	TRBJ1-5	.	TGTGCCAGTAGTATAGACCTATGGGGTCAGCCCCAGCATTTT	CASSIDLWGQPQHF
TRBD1	TRBV6-1	TRBJ1-6	.	TGTGCCACCCGGTTGGGGACAGGGGGCCGTTCACCCCTCCACTTT	CATRLGTGGRSPLHF
TRBD1	TRBV18	TRBJ1-2	.	TGTGCCAGCTCACCAATTATTGGACAGGGCTCGATGGTGTATGGCTACACCTTC	CASSPIIGQGSMVYGYTF
.	TRBV5-1	TRBJ2-2	.	TGCGCCAGCAGCTTGGAAGGGACCGGGGAGCTGTTTTTT	CASSLEGTGELFF
TRBD2	TRBV5-1	TRBJ2-1	.	TGCGCCAGCAGCTTGGCAATTCTAGCGGGGGCCTTGGATGAGCAGTTCTTC	CASSLAILAGALDEQFF
TRBD2	TRBV19	TRBJ2-1	.	TGTGCCAGTAGTATCGGGACTAGCGGCATAATCTACAATGAGCAGTTCTTC	CASSIGTSGIIYNEQFF
TRBD1	TRBV5-6	TRBJ1-3	.	TGTGCCAGCAGCCGGGGACAGGGGAGCTCTGGAAACACCATATATTTT	CASSRGQGSSGNTIYF
.	TRBV2	TRBJ2-7	.	TGTGCCAGCAGCGACCGTTCCTACGAGCAGTACTTC	CASSDRSYEQYF
.	TRBV6-6	TRBJ1-3	.	TGTGCCAGCAGTGCCCAACTGGGGAACACCATATATTTT	CASSAQLGNTIYF
.	TRBV7-9	TRBJ1-2	.	TGTGCCAGCAGCTTGGACAAGGGGGGCTACACCTTC	CASSLDKGGYTF
.	TRBV28	TRBJ2-3	.	TGTGCCAGCTTAAAGGTTAGCACAGATACGCAGTATTTT	CASLKVSTDTQYF
.	TRBV5-8	TRBJ1-2	.	TGTGCCAGCAGATTAACCCAGACCGGAGTCCTTAACTATGGCTACACCTTC	CASRLTQTGVLNYGYTF
TRBD1	TRBV6-5	TRBJ2-7	.	TGTGCCAGCAGTTACGGACAGGGAGCCTACGAGCAGTACTTC	CASSYGQGAYEQYF
TRBD2	TRBV30	TRBJ2-3	.	TGTGCCTGGAGTGTACTAGCGGCGTCCACTGATACGCAGTATTTT	CAWSVLAASTDTQYF
.	TRBV27	TRBJ1-2	.	TGTGCCAGCAGTTTCTACCCCCGGGCTGGCTACACCTTC	CASSFYPRAGYTF
TRBD2	TRBV5-4	TRBJ2-1	.	TGTGCCAGCAGCTTGAGCGGGGGATTCCTCTACAATGAGCAGTTCTTC	CASSLSGGFLYNEQFF
.	TRBV5-5	TRBJ2-7	.	TGTGCCAGCAGCTTGGGTCCGGGAACCTACGAGCAGTACTTC	CASSLGPGTYEQYF
.	TRBV19	TRBJ1-5	.	TGTGCCAGTAGTATAGGTCTCAGGGGAGGAAACTTTCGTAATCAGCCCCAGCATTTT	CASSIGLRGGNFRNQPQHF
.	TRBV18	TRBJ2-3	.	TGTGCCAGCTCACCACCGGACCCTCCTAGCACAGATACGCAGTATTTT	CASSPPDPPSTDTQYF
.	TRBV7-2	TRBJ1-6	.	TGTGCCAGCAGCCCTCGGTGGGGTTCACCCCTCCACTTT	CASSPRWGSPLHF
.	TRBV4-1	TRBJ2-5	.	TGCGCCAGCAGCCGCCTAGGACTGGAGACCCAGTACTTC	CASSRLGLETQYF
.	TRBV19	TRBJ1-1	.	TGTGCCAGTAGTATTGTAGGACCCACTGAAGCTTTCTTT	CASSIVGPTEAFF
TRBD2	TRBV15	TRBJ2-1	once	TGTGCCACCAGCAGAGATCCCAGCGGGGGGCCCCTAAACGACAATGAGCAGTTCTTC	CATSRDPSGGPLNDNEQFF
TRBD2	TRBV9	TRBJ2-3	once	TGTGCCAGCAGCGTAGGGCCCGCGACTAGCGGGGGCCGCACAGATACGCAGTATTTT	CASSVGPATSGGRTDTQYF
TRBD2	TRBV5-1	TRBJ2-3	.	TGCGCCAGCAGCTTGCAAGCGGGGGGCACAGATACGCAGTATTTT	CASSLQAGGTDTQYF
.	TRBV5-4	TRBJ2-5	once	TGTGCCAGCAGCCTGAAAACAGGTTCGGAGACCCAGTACTTC	CASSLKTGSETQYF
.	TRBV30	TRBJ1-1	.	TGTGCCTGGAGTGTATCAGAAAACACTGAAGCTTTCTTT	CAWSVSENTEAFF
.	TRBV28	TRBJ2-7	.	TGTGCCAGCAGTTTGGGGTGGAGGTCGTCGGGGACGAACGAGCAGTACTTC	CASSLGWRSSGTNEQYF
.	TRBV18	TRBJ2-5	.	TGTGCCAGCTCACCCGGACGATCCCCGGCGGCCCAGTACTTC	CASSPGRSPAAQYF
.	TRBV11-2	TRBJ1-2	.	TGTGCCAGCAGCTTAGCTTTAGGGGGACCCGCTAACTATGGCTACACCTTC	CASSLALGGPANYGYTF
TRBD1	TRBV10-1	TRBJ1-1	.	TGCGCCAGCAGTTACGGGACAGCAACCATAGCGGGCACTGAAGCTTTCTTT	CASSYGTATIAGTEAFF
.	TRBV6-5	TRBJ2-2	.	TGTGCCAGCAGTTACCTTGGGGGGTCCGGGGAGCTGTTTTTT	CASSYLGGSGELFF
TRBD1	TRBV10-1	TRBJ2-7	.	TGCGCCAGCAGTTCTGCGCGCGCAGGGGGCTCCTACGAGCAGTACTTC	CASSSARAGGSYEQYF